This TCR beta chain derives from a study of cytomegalovirus exposure and HLA in healthy donors. The CDR3 totals 14 residues. With 0 bases removed from V and 4 bases from J, the gap between germline ends came to 6 bases. Germline V gives CDR1 LGHNA, CDR2 YNFKEQ. Primers for the PCR totalled 60 Vbeta and 13 Jbeta. Sequencing used immunoSEQ multiplex PCR; TCRdb keeps in-frame clones, though not all of them. The repertoire includes under 110,000 clones, under 85% of them detected once, and approximately 2% sits in the top ten. With respect to this clone: The sample holds other DNA sequences that translate to the same CDR3.

The rearrangement links TRBV4-2 to TRBJ2-2, with D maybe TRBD1 (6 bases). The clonotype was recovered from a woman between 40 and 50 years old in good health and CMV-seronegative. Material: PBMCs. CDR3 sequence reads: CASSQEGGTGELFF. In DNA, the CDR3 is TGTGCCAGCAGCCAAGAAGGGGGCACCGGGGAGCTGTTTTTT.